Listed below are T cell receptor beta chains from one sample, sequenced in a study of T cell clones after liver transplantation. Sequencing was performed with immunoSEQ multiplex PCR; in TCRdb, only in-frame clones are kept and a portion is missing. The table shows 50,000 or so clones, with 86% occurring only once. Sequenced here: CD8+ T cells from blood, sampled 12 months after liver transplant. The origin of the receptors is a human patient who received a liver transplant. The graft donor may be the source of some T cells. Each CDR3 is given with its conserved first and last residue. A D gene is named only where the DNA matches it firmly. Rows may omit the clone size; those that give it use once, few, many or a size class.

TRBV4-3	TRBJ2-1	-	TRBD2	TGCGCCAGCAGCCAGGAGGCGGGAGGGCCGTTCAATGAGCAGTTCTTC	CASSQEAGGPFNEQFF
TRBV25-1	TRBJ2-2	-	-	TGTGCCAGCAGTGGATACCCGGCCCTTTTTAACGCCGGGGAGCTGTTTTTT	CASSGYPALFNAGELFF
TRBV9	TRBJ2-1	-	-	TGTGCCAGCAGCAACTCCGGTGGTAGGCCCGACGGTGAGCAGTTCTTC	CASSNSGGRPDGEQFF
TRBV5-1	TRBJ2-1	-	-	TGCGCCAGCACATACAACTCCCTCTACAATGAGCAGTTCTTC	CASTYNSLYNEQFF
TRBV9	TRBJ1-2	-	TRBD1	TGTGCCAGCAGCGCAGGGACAGACTTAAACTATGGCTACACCTTC	CASSAGTDLNYGYTF
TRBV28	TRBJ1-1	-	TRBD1	TGTGCCAGCAGTTTGAGGGGGCGGAACCAAGCTTTCTTT	CASSLRGRNQAFF
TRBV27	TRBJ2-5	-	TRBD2	TGTGCCAGCAGTTGGGCAGCGGGAGTCGGACTAGAGACCCAGTACTTC	CASSWAAGVGLETQYF
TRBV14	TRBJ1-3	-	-	TGTGCCAGCAGCCTATATCGGGGATCTGGAAACACCATATATTTT	CASSLYRGSGNTIYF
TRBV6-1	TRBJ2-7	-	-	TGTGCCAGCAGCCTCGGTTCCTACGAGCAGTACTTC	CASSLGSYEQYF
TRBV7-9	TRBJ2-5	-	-	TGTGCCAGCAGCCCCCCCGAGGTAGGGGAGACCCAGTACTTC	CASSPPEVGETQYF
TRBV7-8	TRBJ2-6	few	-	TGTGCCAGCAGCTTACAAATAAGAGGGTCTGGGGCCAACGTCCTGACTTTC	CASSLQIRGSGANVLTF
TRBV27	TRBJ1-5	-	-	TGTGCCAGCACCTTGTCTTTCAATCAGCCCCAGCATTTT	CASTLSFNQPQHF
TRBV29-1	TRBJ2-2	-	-	TGCAGCGTTGCCAGGGGGGCCGGGGAGCTGTTTTTT	CSVARGAGELFF
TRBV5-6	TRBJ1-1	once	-	TGTGCCAGCAGCTTGCAGGGAACGAACACTGAAGCTTTCTTT	CASSLQGTNTEAFF
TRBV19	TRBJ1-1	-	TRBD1	TGTGCCAGTAGTATAGGGGCAGGGGGCATGAACACTGAAGCTTTCTTT	CASSIGAGGMNTEAFF
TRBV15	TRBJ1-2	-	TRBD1	TGTGCCACCAGCAGAGATCTGACAGGGGATGGCTACACCTTC	CATSRDLTGDGYTF
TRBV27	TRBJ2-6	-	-	TGTGCCAGCAGTTTACGCTCTGGGGCCAACGTCCTGACTTTC	CASSLRSGANVLTF
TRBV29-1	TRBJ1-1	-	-	TGCAGCGTTGAAGATGGGGTAACAGAAGCTTTCTTT	CSVEDGVTEAFF
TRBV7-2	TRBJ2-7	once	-	TGTGCCAGCAGCTCCCCGGGACTTACCTACGAGCAGTACTTC	CASSSPGLTYEQYF
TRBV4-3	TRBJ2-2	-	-	TGCGCCAGCAGCCAAGATCACGGGAGTAGCACCGGGGAGCTGTTTTTT	CASSQDHGSSTGELFF
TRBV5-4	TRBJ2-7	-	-	TGTGCCAGCAGCCTCGGGACAAGCGAGCAGTACTTC	CASSLGTSEQYF
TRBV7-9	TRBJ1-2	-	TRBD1	TGTGCCAGCAGCCTCGGACAGGGCCGAGAGGAGGGCTACACCTTC	CASSLGQGREEGYTF
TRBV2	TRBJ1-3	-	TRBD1	TGTGCCAGCAGGCCGGGACAGGGGCTCTCTGGAAACACCATATATTTT	CASRPGQGLSGNTIYF
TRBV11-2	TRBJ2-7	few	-	TGTGCCAGCAGCTTAGATCCTCCCAGGTCTTATACTTCCTACGAGCAGTACTTC	CASSLDPPRSYTSYEQYF
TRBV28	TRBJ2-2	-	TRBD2	TGTGCCAGCAGTTTCTTACTAGCGGGAGGTACCGGGGAGCTGTTTTTT	CASSFLLAGGTGELFF
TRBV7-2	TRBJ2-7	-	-	TGTGCCAGCAGCTATGGAGGAAGCTCCTACGAGCAGTACTTC	CASSYGGSSYEQYF
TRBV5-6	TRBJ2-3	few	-	TGTGCCAGCACCTTTCGCAGGTTTCCTAGCACAGATACGCAGTATTTT	CASTFRRFPSTDTQYF
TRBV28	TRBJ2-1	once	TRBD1	TGTGCCAGCAGTCCCAACCCCGACAGGGGAGACAATGAGCAGTTCTTC	CASSPNPDRGDNEQFF
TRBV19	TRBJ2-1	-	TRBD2	TGTGCCAGTAGTATAATAGGGACTAGCGGGCTCAATGAGCAGTTCTTC	CASSIIGTSGLNEQFF
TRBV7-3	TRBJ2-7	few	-	TGTGCCAGCAGCTTAGGACTTCACGCTTCCTACGAGCAGTACTTC	CASSLGLHASYEQYF
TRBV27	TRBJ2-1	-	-	TGTGCCAGCAGCCTTGGGCTCCTTTTAGACAATGAGCAGTTCTTC	CASSLGLLLDNEQFF
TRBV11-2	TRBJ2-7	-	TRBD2	TGTGCCAGCAGCTCGGAACCGGGACTAGTGCTCCACGAGCAGTACTTC	CASSSEPGLVLHEQYF
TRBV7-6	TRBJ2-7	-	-	TGTGCCAGCAGCTTAGTTGTTTCCTACGAGCAGTACTTC	CASSLVVSYEQYF
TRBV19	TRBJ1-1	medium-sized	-	TGTGCCAGTAGTATAAATTCGAACACTGAAGCTTTCTTT	CASSINSNTEAFF
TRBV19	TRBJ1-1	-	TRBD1	TGTGCCAGTAGTCTCGGGACAGATGGAGTACTTGAAGCTTTCTTT	CASSLGTDGVLEAFF
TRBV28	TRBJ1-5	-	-	TGTGCCAGCAGTTCACGGGACATCGGGCAGCCCCAGCATTTT	CASSSRDIGQPQHF
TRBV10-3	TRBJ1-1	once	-	TGTGCCATCAGTGAGCCTGACAGGGAAGCTTTCTTT	CAISEPDREAFF
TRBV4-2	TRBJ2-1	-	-	TGTGCCAGCAGCCCCGGACCGGAAGGTGGCGGCTACAATGAGCAGTTCTTC	CASSPGPEGGGYNEQFF
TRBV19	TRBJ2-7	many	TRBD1	TGTGCCAGTACCCCGACAGGGGGTATCTACGAGCAGTACTTC	CASTPTGGIYEQYF
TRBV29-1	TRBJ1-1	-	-	TGCAGCGCCCACGGACAGAAGAACACTGAAGCTTTCTTT	CSAHGQKNTEAFF
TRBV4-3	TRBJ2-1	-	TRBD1	TGCGCCAGCAGCCTTTGGGAGGGACAGGGGGAGCAGTTCTTC	CASSLWEGQGEQFF
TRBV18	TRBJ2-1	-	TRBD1	TGTGCCAGCTCACCCACGGACAGGGGTACCGACAATGAGCAGTTCTTC	CASSPTDRGTDNEQFF
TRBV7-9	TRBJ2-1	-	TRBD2	TGTGCCAGCAGAGTCGGCGGGAGGGCGCTAGTCGATGAGCAGTTCTTC	CASRVGGRALVDEQFF
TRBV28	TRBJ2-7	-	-	TGTGCCAGCATCCAAAGGCGGGACAAGCCCTCAAATACCTACGAGCAGTACTTC	CASIQRRDKPSNTYEQYF
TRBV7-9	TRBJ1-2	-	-	TGTGCCAGCAGCACCCAAGGAAATGGTTACACCTTC	CASSTQGNGYTF
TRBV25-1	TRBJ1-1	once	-	TGTGCCAGCAGTGGGGGCAGGCTGAACACTGAAGCTTTCTTT	CASSGGRLNTEAFF
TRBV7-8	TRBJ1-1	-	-	TGTGCCAGTACGCCCATTAATGGTGAAGCTTTCTTT	CASTPINGEAFF
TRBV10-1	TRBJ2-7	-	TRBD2	TGCGCCAGCAGTGAGTCCCCTAGCGGCTACGAGCAGTACTTC	CASSESPSGYEQYF